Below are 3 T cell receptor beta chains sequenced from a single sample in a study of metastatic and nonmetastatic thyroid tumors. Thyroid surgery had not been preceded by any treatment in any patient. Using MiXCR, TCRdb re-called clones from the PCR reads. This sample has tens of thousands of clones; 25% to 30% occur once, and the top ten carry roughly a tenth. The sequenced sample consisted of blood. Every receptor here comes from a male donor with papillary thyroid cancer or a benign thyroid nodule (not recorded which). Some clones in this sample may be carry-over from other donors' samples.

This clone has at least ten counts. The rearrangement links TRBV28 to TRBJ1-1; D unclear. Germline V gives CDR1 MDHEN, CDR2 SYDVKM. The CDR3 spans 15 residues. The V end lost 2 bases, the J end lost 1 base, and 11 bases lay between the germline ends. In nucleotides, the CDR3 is TGTGCCAGCAGTTTACTGGAACAGACGAACACTGAAGCTTTCTTT. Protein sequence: CASSLLEQTNTEAFF.

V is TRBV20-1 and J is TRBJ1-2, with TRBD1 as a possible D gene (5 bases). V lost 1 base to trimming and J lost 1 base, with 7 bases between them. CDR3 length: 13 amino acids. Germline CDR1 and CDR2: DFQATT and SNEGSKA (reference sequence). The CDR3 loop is CSARAGVNYGYTF. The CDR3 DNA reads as TGCAGTGCTAGAGCGGGGGTTAACTATGGCTACACCTTC.

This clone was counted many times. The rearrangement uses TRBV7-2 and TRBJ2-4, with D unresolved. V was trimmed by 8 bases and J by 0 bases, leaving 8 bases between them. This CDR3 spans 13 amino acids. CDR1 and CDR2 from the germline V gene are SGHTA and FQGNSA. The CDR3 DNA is TGTGCCAGCGGGGTCCTAGCCAAAAACATTCAGTACTTC. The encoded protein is CASGVLAKNIQYF.